Listed here are 20 T cell receptor beta chains from one sample, sequenced in a study of cytomegalovirus exposure and HLA in healthy donors. This PCR relied on a set of 60 Vbeta primers and 13 Jbeta primers. Profiled with immunoSEQ multiplex PCR; TCRdb holds only in-frame clones, not every one. The sample carries roughly 89,000 clones, approximately 64% recorded once. Sequencing was carried out using PBMCs. All receptors come from a woman aged 50 to 60 in good health and CMV-seropositive.

The chain has TRBV6-5 and TRBJ2-3, with TRBD1 matching 7 bases. Per germline, CDR1 MNHEY and CDR2 SVGAGI. J gave up 5 bases and V 0 bases, and 2 bases lay outside the gene matches. The length of the CDR3 is 14 residues. The DNA of the CDR3 is TGTGCCAGCAGTTACTCGGCAGGGGGAGATACGCAGTATTTT. Translated, it gives CASSYSAGGDTQYF.

The V call is TRBV29-1, the J call TRBJ2-5, with TRBD2 matching over 13 bases. J lost 2 bases, V lost 6 bases, and 9 bases had no gene match. This CDR3 comprises 16 residues. In germline, CDR1 is SQVTM, CDR2 ANQGSEA. DNA for the CDR3: TGCAGCGTGGACGGGACTAGCGGGGCGGAACAAGAGACCCAGTACTTC. Its protein is CSVDGTSGAEQETQYF.

This clone was counted between two and nine times. This chain links TRBV20-1 with TRBJ2-1; TRBD2 agrees at 8 bases. The CDR3 contains 11 residues. Germline lookup yields CDR1 DFQATT and CDR2 SNEGSKA (reference sequence). CDR3 amino acids: CSLSGVYEQFF. The CDR3 DNA follows: TGCAGCCTTAGCGGGGTCTATGAGCAGTTCTTC.

The chain uses TRBV7-2 and TRBJ2-6; unclear D gene. This CDR3 has 15 residues. The V gene's germline CDR1 is SGHTA and CDR2 FQGNSA. Trimming took off 1 base at V and 0 bases at J, with 4 bases between the two ends. The CDR3, as DNA: TGTGCCAGCAGCTTAGTGAGCTCTGGGGCCAACGTCCTGACTTTC. Translation: CASSLVSSGANVLTF. Variable domain in full (rest from reference TRBV7-2 and TRBJ2-6): GAGVSQSPSNKVTEKGKDVELRCDPISGHTALYWYRQSLGQGLEFLIYFQGNSAPDKSGLPSDRFSAERTGGSVSTLTIQRTQQEDSAVYLCASSLVSSGANVLTFGAGSRLTVL.

This clone was seen a few times. V and J are TRBV28 and TRBJ1-2; D is uncertain. Between the trimmed V and J ends, which lost 6 bases and 7 bases, there was a span of 9 bases. This CDR3 is built from 11 residues. Germline loops: CDR1 MDHEN, CDR2 SYDVKM. In nucleotides, the CDR3 is TGTGCCAGCAGGGTGGAGGGTGGCTACACCTTC. It codes for CASRVEGGYTF.

The rearrangement uses TRBV28 and TRBJ1-5, with D hard to call. Germline assignment: CDR1 MDHEN and CDR2 SYDVKM. V lost 1 base to trimming and J lost 4 bases, with 5 bases between them. The CDR3 runs 13 residues. The CDR3 spells CASSLFGNQPQHF. In nucleotides, the CDR3 is TGTGCCAGCAGTTTATTCGGGAATCAGCCCCAGCATTTT.

This clone came up a few times. The CDR3 DNA is TGTGCCAGTAGAAAGGGGACAGGGCTAACTGAAGCTTTCTTT. This codes for CASRKGTGLTEAFF. The rearrangement joins TRBV19 to TRBJ1-1, with 9 bases fitting TRBD1. This CDR3 spans 14 amino acids. J lost 5 bases, V lost 6 bases, and 7 bases had no gene match. Germline V gene sequence: CDR1 LNHDA, CDR2 SQIVND (reference sequence).

This rearrangement joins TRBV7-2 to TRBJ2-5, with 8 bases identical to TRBD1. Looked up from germline, CDR1 is SGHTA and CDR2 is FQGNSA. The CDR3 is 13 amino acids. Trimming took 6 bases from V and 1 from J; bases not matched to a gene: 1. The CDR3, as DNA: TGTGCCAGCAGGCAGGGGGCCCAAGAGACCCAGTACTTC. This encodes CASRQGAQETQYF.

The rearrangement uses TRBV28 and TRBJ1-5; D not resolved. This CDR3 has 15 residues. V was trimmed by 3 bases and J by 2 bases, leaving 11 bases between them. Germline lookup yields CDR1 MDHEN and CDR2 SYDVKM. The CDR3 sequence is CASSFETRGNQPQHF. The CDR3 DNA reads TGTGCCAGCAGTTTCGAGACCCGGGGCAATCAGCCCCAGCATTTT.

The chain is built from TRBV19 and TRBJ1-2, with D possibly matching TRBD1 (5 bases). This CDR3 comprises 14 residues. Germline V lookup: CDR1 LNHDA, CDR2 SQIVND (reference sequence). Trimming cost V 1 base and J 4 bases, with 10 bases left between them. The CDR3 DNA sequence: TGTGCCAGTAGTATAGGCAGGGAACGCTATGGCTACACCTTC. The encoded protein is CASSIGRERYGYTF.

CDR3 in amino acids: CASSEGGTGYF. The CDR3 nucleotides read TGTGCCAGCAGTGAGGGAGGGACAGGGTACTTC. V and J are TRBV2 and TRBJ2-7; tentatively, D is TRBD1 (8 bases). CDR1 is SNHLY, CDR2 FYNNEI, per germline. Trimming took off 3 bases at V and 12 bases at J, with 12 bases between the two ends. The CDR3 length is 11 residues.

The chain employs TRBV6-1 and TRBJ2-2, with TRBD1 as a possible D gene (5 bases). Trimming left V 7 bases short and J 1 base short, with 10 bases between. CDR3 size: 14 residues. In germline, CDR1 is MNHNS, CDR2 SASEGT. The CDR3 bases are TGTGCCAGCACTTGGCAGGGGAACACCGGGGAGCTGTTTTTT. Its translation is CASTWQGNTGELFF.

This clone has just a few counts. The gene calls are TRBV4-3 and TRBJ2-5; perhaps TRBD2 as D (6 bases). CDR1 and CDR2 (germline): LGHNA, YSLEER. The CDR3 contains 15 residues. Between the trimmed V and J ends, which lost 1 base and 4 bases, there was a span of 13 bases. CDR3 residues: CASSQAAGLGETQYF. CDR3 bases: TGCGCCAGCAGCCAAGCGGCGGGGTTGGGAGAGACCCAGTACTTC.

V gene TRBV7-9 combines with J gene TRBJ1-1; the D gene is possibly TRBD1 (5 bases). V lost 5 bases and J lost 3, with 16 bases in between. Germline CDR1 is SEHNR and CDR2 is FQNEAQ (reference sequence). This CDR3 spans 15 amino acids. The CDR3 DNA reads as TGTGCCAGCAGCAAGTCAGCGGGGGTAGACACTGAAGCTTTCTTT. Translation gives CASSKSAGVDTEAFF.

This clone was detected only a few times. The rearrangement links TRBV4-3 to TRBJ1-1; possibly TRBD1 for D (6 bases). Trimming cost V 4 bases and J 1 base, with 16 bases left between them. The CDR3 covers 16 residues. Per the germline V gene, CDR1 is LGHNA and CDR2 is YSLEER. The CDR3 DNA follows: TGCGCCAGCAGCCTACAATACAGGGACACGAACACTGAAGCTTTCTTT. Protein sequence: CASSLQYRDTNTEAFF.

The chain's CDR3 is CASSFGQGTSYEQYF. The DNA of the CDR3 is TGTGCCAGCAGCTTCGGACAGGGAACTTCCTACGAGCAGTACTTC. The J gene is TRBJ2-7, the V gene TRBV5-4; 8 bases are a match to TRBD1. J lost 1 base, V lost 2 bases, and 5 bases had no gene match. Germline V gene sequence: CDR1 SGHNT, CDR2 YYREEE (reference sequence). The length of the CDR3 is 15 residues.

The DNA of the CDR3 is TGTGCCAGCAGCCAAGTGTCGGGGTTTTTGGGCGGGGGAACCTACGAGCAGTACTTC. Protein: CASSQVSGFLGGGTYEQYF. V and J are TRBV4-2 and TRBJ2-7, with TRBD2 matching over 7 bases. Germline V gives CDR1 LGHNA, CDR2 YNFKEQ. J lost 2 bases, V lost 1 base, and 17 bases had no gene match. This CDR3 contains 19 residues.

The chain combines TRBV10-1 with TRBJ2-1; 10 bases line up with TRBD2. V shed 1 base and J 0 bases; nucleotides not matched to a gene: 9. This CDR3 region has 19 residues. The germline CDR1 and CDR2 sequences are WNHNN and SYGVQD (reference sequence). Here the CDR3 reads CASSEFPSSGGCSYNEQFF. In DNA form, the CDR3 reads TGCGCCAGCAGTGAGTTCCCCTCTAGCGGGGGATGCTCCTACAATGAGCAGTTCTTC.

The chain is built from TRBV28 and TRBJ1-1; weak D call: TRBD1 (5 bases). Germline V gives CDR1 MDHEN, CDR2 SYDVKM. The CDR3 extends over 16 amino acids. V was trimmed by 3 bases and J by 3 bases, leaving 17 bases between them. CDR3 in DNA: TGTGCCAGCAGTTTCGCAGGGAGGGGTAAGCACACTGAAGCTTTCTTT. It specifies CASSFAGRGKHTEAFF.

This clone was counted a single time. The rearrangement uses TRBV28 and TRBJ2-1; 7 bases agree with TRBD1. Trimming cost V 7 bases and J 4 bases; bases outside gene matches: 10. The CDR3 runs 15 residues. Germline V gene data show CDR1 as MDHEN and CDR2 as SYDVKM. The CDR3 nucleotides are TGTGCCAGCAAGGGGACAGCAAGCCCATACAATGAGCAGTTCTTC. This sequence encodes CASKGTASPYNEQFF. Full variable domain (rest looked up from reference TRBV28 and TRBJ2-1): DVKVTQSSRYLVKRTGEKVFLECVQDMDHENMFWYRQDPGLGLRLIYFSYDVKMKEKGDIPEGYSVSREKKERFSLILESASTNQTSMYLCASKGTASPYNEQFFGPGTRLTVL.